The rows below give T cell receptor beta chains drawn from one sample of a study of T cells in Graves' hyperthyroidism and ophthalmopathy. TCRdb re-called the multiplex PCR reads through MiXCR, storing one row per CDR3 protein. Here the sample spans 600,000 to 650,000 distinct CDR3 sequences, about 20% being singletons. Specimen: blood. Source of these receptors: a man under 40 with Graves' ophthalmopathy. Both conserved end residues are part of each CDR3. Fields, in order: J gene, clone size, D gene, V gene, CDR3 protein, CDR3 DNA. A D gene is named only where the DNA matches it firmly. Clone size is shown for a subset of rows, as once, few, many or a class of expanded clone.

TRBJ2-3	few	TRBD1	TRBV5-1	CASSLTGAASTDTQYF	TGCGCCAGCAGCCTCACAGGGGCGGCCTCCACAGATACGCAGTATTTT
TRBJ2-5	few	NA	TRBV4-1	CASSQGRMETQYF	TGCGCCAGCAGCCAAGGTCGGATGGAGACCCAGTACTTC
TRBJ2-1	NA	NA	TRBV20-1	CSATSNNEQFF	TGCAGTGCTACGAGCAACAATGAGCAGTTCTTC
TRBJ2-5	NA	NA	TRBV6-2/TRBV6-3	CASSYSPGAKKTQYF	TGTGCCAGCAGTTACTCCCCGGGGGCAAAGAAGACCCAGTACTTC
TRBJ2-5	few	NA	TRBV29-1	CSGQAGETQYF	TGCAGCGGTCAAGCGGGAGAGACCCAGTACTTC
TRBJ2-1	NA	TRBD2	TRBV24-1	CATAQGLAGEQFF	TGTGCCACCGCCCAGGGACTAGCGGGAGAGCAGTTCTTC
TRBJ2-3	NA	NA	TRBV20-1	CSARVAGLSTDTQYF	TGCAGTGCTAGGGTGGCGGGACTTAGCACAGATACGCAGTATTTT
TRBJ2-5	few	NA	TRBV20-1	CSAIIFQETQYF	TGCAGTGCGATAATCTTCCAAGAGACCCAGTACTTC
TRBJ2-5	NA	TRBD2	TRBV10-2	CASSTAGGPQETQYF	TGCGCCAGCAGTACGGCGGGAGGTCCGCAAGAGACCCAGTACTTC
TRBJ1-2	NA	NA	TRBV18	CASSPQEQYGYTF	TGTGCCAGCTCACCCCAGGAGCAATATGGCTACACCTTC
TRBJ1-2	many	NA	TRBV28	CASSFPQGVYGYTF	TGTGCCAGCAGTTTCCCACAGGGTGTCTATGGCTACACCTTC
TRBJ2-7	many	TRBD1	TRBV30	CAWGDSSYEQYF	TGTGCCTGGGGGGACAGCTCCTACGAGCAGTACTTC
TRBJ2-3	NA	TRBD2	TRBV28	CASSLELAGREDTQYF	TGTGCCAGCAGTTTGGAACTAGCGGGTCGCGAGGATACGCAGTATTTT
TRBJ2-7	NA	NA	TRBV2	CASNEFGGAGPYEQYF	TGTGCCAGCAACGAGTTCGGGGGCGCGGGGCCCTACGAGCAGTACTTC
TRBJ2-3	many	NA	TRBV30	CAWSGGFTDTQYF	TGTGCCTGGAGTGGTGGGTTTACAGATACGCAGTATTTT
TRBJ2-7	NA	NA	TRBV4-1	CASSQERRGGTYEQYF	TGCGCCAGCAGCCAAGAGCGCAGGGGCGGCACCTACGAGCAGTACTTC